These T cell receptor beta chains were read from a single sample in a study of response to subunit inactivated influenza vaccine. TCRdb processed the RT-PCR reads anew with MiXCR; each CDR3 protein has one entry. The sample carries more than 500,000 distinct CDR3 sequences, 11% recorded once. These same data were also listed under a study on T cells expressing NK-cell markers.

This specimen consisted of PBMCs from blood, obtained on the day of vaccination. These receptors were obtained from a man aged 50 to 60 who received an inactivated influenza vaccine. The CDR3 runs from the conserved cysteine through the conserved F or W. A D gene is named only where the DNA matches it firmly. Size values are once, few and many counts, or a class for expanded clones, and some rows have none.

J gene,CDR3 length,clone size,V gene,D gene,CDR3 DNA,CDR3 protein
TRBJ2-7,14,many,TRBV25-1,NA,TGTGCCAGCAGCAGACTAGGAAACATCTACGAGCAGTACTTC,CASSRLGNIYEQYF
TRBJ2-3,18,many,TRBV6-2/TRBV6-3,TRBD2,TGTGCCAGCACCGAGAAGCGGGGCCTTTTAATCTACACAGATACGCAGTATTTT,CASTEKRGLLIYTDTQYF
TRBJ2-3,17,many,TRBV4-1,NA,TGCGCCAGCAGCCAAGACTCATCAGGGGAAGGACGAGATACGCAGTATTTT,CASSQDSSGEGRDTQYF
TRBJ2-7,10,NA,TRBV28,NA,TGTGCCAGCCAAAGCAACGAGCAGTACTTC,CASQSNEQYF
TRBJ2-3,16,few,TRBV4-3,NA,TGCGCCAGCAGCCAAGGAGTCGCGGGACGGTTAGATACGCAGTATTTT,CASSQGVAGRLDTQYF
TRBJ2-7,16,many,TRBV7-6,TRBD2,TGTGCCAGCAGCTCGGGACTAGCGGGGGGCGGCAACGAGCAGTACTTC,CASSSGLAGGGNEQYF
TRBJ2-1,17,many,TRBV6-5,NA,TGTGCCAGCAGTTACAAGTCCACTAGGGTCCCCTACAATGAGCAGTTCTTC,CASSYKSTRVPYNEQFF
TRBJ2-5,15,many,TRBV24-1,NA,TGTGCCACCAGTGATTCCCCCGGGTGGGGAGAGACCCAGTACTTC,CATSDSPGWGETQYF
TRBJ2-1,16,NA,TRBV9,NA,TGTGCCAGCAGCGTTCGGACAGCCGGACATTACAATGAGCAGTTCTTC,CASSVRTAGHYNEQFF
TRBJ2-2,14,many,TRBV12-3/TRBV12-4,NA,TGTGCCAGCAGTCCCCTCAACGGGGCCGGGGAGCTGTTTTTT,CASSPLNGAGELFF
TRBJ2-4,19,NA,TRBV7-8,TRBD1,TGTGCCAGCAGCTTTGACAGGGGGCATGGGGGTCTAGCCAAAAACATTCAGTACTTC,CASSFDRGHGGLAKNIQYF
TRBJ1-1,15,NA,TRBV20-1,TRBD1,TGCAGTGCTAGAGATTTAGACAGGGGGCGCGCTGAAGCTTTCTTT,CSARDLDRGRAEAFF
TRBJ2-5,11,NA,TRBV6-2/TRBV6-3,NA,TGTGCCAGCAGAAAAGGGATGGCCCAGTACTTC,CASRKGMAQYF
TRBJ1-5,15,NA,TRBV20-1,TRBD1,TGCAGTGCTAGAGTCACAGGGGGACGAAATCAGCCCCAGCATTTT,CSARVTGGRNQPQHF
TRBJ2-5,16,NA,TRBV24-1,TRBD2,TGTGCCACCAGTGATTTCGGGGGGTTGAGACAAGAGACCCAGTACTTC,CATSDFGGLRQETQYF
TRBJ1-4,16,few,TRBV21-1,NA,TGTGCCAGCAAGGCGTGGGCGAGGCCTGCCAATGAAAAACTGTTTTTT,CASKAWARPANEKLFF
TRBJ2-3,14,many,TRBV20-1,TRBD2,TGCAGTGCTAGTGAGCGGGGGGCGGCAGATACGCAGTATTTT,CSASERGAADTQYF
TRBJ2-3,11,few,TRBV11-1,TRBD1,TGTGCCAGCAGCGGGACAGTACTGCAGTATTTT,CASSGTVLQYF
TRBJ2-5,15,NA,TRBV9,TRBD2,TGTGCCAGCAGCGTAGACGAGGGAGGGCCTGGGACCCAGTACTTC,CASSVDEGGPGTQYF
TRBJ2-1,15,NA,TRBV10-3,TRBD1,TGTGCCGTGGGCGAGGGGGCTGGGCCCTACAATGAGCAGTTCTTC,CAVGEGAGPYNEQFF
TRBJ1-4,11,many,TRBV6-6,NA,TGTGCCAGCGGGGAAGGGGAGAAACTGTTTTTT,CASGEGEKLFF
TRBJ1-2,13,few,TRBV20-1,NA,TGCAGTGCTAGCGTTTTCTCAGAGGGAGGCTACACCTTC,CSASVFSEGGYTF
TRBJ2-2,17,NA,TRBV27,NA,TGTGCCAGCAGTTTAAGGGGGACCTTCCCGAACACCGGGGAGCTGTTTTTT,CASSLRGTFPNTGELFF
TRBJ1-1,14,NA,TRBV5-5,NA,TGTGCCAGCAGCTGGGAGACGGTGAACACTGAAGCTTTCTTT,CASSWETVNTEAFF
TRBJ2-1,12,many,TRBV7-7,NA,TGTGCTAGCAGCCCGGTGGGCAATGAGCAGTTCTTC,CASSPVGNEQFF
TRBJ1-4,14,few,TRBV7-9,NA,TGTGCCGGACATGGGGGAGCAACTAATGAAAAACTGTTTTTT,CAGHGGATNEKLFF
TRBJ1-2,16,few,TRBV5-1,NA,TGCGCCAGCAGCTTGGGTTACAGGGTAGGCAACTATGGCTACACCTTC,CASSLGYRVGNYGYTF
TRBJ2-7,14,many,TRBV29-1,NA,TGCAGCGTTTCGGGCAGGGGGGTCGTCCACGAGCAGTACTTC,CSVSGRGVVHEQYF
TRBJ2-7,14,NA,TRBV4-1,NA,TGCGCCAGCAGCCAAGATACGCCGAGTGCCGAGCAGTACTTC,CASSQDTPSAEQYF
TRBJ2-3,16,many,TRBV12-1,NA,TGTGCCAGCAGCTTAGGGACTAGCCTTAGCACAGATACGCAGTATTTT,CASSLGTSLSTDTQYF
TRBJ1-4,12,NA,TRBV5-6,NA,TGTGCCAGCAGCTTGGAAAGGACGGAACTGTTTTTT,CASSLERTELFF
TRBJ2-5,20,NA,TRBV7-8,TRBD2,TGTGCCAGCAGCTTAGTCTTTGTGTCGGGGACTAGGGCCCAGCAAGAGACCCAGTACTTC,CASSLVFVSGTRAQQETQYF
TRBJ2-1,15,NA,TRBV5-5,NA,TGTGCCAGCAGCCCGGCTTCCGGGAGAGTGAATGAGCAGTTCTTC,CASSPASGRVNEQFF
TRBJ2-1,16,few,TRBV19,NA,TGTGCCAGTAGTCGCCCCCGCGGCGACTCCTACAATGAGCAGTTCTTC,CASSRPRGDSYNEQFF
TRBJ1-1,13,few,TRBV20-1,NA,TGCAGGGCCGGAGGGGAGGTTGGAACTGAAGCTTTCTTT,CRAGGEVGTEAFF
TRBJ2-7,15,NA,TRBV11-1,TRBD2,TGTGCCAGCAGCCGGACTAGCGGGGACTCCTACGAGCAGTACTTC,CASSRTSGDSYEQYF
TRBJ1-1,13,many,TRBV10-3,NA,TGTGCCATCAGTGATTCTAGACAACATGAAGCTTTCTTT,CAISDSRQHEAFF
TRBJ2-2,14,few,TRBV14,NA,TGTGCCAGCAGCAGCACTAGCTACATCGGGGAGCTGTTTTTT,CASSSTSYIGELFF
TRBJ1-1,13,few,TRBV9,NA,TGTGCCAGCAGCCCTAGTGGGCAGCCTGAAGCTTTCTTT,CASSPSGQPEAFF
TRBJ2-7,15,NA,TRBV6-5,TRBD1,TGTGACAGCAGTTCCCGGGACAGGGGGTTCCACGAGCAGTACTTC,CDSSSRDRGFHEQYF
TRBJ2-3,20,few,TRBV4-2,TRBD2,TGTGCCAGCAGCCAAGAAGCGGTCCAGCGGGGGGGCCTCGGCACAGATACGCAGTATTTT,CASSQEAVQRGGLGTDTQYF
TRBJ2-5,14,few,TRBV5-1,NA,TGCGCCAGCAGCTTGGACGGGTACCAAGAGACCCAGTACTTC,CASSLDGYQETQYF
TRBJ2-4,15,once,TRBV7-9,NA,TGTGCCAGCAGCTTTTCGCAGGAGGACGGTCTAATTCAGTACTTC,CASSFSQEDGLIQYF
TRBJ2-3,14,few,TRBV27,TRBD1,TGTGCCAGCAGACAGACAGGGAACACAGATACGCAGTATTTT,CASRQTGNTDTQYF
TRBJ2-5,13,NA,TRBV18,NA,TGTGCCAGCTCACCCTCGATACAAGAGACCCAGTACTTC,CASSPSIQETQYF
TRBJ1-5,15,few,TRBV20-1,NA,TGCAGTGCTAGAACCACAGGGAGGGGAGGTCAGCCCCAGCATTTT,CSARTTGRGGQPQHF
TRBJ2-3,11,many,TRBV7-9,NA,TGTGCCAGCACTAGCGCGGATACGCAGTATTTT,CASTSADTQYF
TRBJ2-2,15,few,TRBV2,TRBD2,TGTGCCAGCAGTGGGCGGGAGTGGGACACCGGGGAGCTGTTTTTT,CASSGREWDTGELFF
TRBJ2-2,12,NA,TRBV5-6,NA,TGTGCCAGCAGCTGGCGGCCGGGGGAGCTGTTTTTT,CASSWRPGELFF
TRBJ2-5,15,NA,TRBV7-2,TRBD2,TGTGCCAGCAGCCTGCCTAGCGGGGCACAAGAGACCCAGTACTTC,CASSLPSGAQETQYF
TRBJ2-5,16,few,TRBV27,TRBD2,TGTGCAAGCAGGGAGGGGAGGGCAGGGTGGTTCGAGACCCAGTACTTC,CASREGRAGWFETQYF
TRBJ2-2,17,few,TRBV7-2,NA,TGTGCCAGCAGCTTAGCGGGGGGGCCTCTATACACCGGGGAGCTGTTTTTT,CASSLAGGPLYTGELFF
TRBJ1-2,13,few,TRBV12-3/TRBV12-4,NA,TGTGCCAGCAGTAACAGGGATAGGGTCGGCTACACCTTC,CASSNRDRVGYTF
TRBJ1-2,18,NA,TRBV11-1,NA,TGTGCCAGCAGCTTAGACCCCACCGCAGGGGCGGCTAACTATGGCTACACCTTC,CASSLDPTAGAANYGYTF
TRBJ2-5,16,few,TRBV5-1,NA,TGCGCCAGCAGTATTGGGACAAACACCTTTCAAGAGACCCAGTACTTC,CASSIGTNTFQETQYF
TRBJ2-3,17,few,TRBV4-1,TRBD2,TGCGCCAGCAGCCAAGGCCCTATCCTAGCGGGGATAGATACGCAGTATTTT,CASSQGPILAGIDTQYF